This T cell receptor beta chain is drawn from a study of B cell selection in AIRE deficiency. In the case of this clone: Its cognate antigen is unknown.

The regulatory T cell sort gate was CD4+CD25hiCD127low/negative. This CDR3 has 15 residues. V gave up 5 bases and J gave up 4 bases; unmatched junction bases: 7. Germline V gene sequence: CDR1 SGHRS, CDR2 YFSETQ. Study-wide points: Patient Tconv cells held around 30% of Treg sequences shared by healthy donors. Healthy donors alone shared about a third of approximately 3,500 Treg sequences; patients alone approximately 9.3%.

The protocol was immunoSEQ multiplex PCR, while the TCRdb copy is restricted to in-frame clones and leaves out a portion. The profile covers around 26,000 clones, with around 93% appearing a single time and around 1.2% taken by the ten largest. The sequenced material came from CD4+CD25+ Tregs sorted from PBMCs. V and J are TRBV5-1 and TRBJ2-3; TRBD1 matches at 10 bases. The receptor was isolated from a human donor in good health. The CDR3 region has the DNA TGCGCCAGCAGTTCTTCCGGGACAGGGGCAGATACGCAGTATTTT. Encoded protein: CASSSSGTGADTQYF.